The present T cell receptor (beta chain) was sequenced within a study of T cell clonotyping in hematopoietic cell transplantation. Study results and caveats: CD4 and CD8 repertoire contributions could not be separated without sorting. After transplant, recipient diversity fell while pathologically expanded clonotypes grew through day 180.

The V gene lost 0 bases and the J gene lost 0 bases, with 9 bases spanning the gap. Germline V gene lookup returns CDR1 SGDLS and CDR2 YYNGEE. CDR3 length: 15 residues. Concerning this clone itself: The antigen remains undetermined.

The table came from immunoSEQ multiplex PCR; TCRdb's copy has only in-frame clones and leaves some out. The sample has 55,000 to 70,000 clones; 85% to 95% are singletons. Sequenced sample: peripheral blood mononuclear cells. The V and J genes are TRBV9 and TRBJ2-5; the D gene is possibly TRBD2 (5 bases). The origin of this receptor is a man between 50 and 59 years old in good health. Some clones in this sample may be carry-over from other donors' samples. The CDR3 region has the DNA TGTGCCAGCAGCGTAGAAGGAGGCTACCAAGAGACCCAGTACTTC. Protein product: CASSVEGGYQETQYF.